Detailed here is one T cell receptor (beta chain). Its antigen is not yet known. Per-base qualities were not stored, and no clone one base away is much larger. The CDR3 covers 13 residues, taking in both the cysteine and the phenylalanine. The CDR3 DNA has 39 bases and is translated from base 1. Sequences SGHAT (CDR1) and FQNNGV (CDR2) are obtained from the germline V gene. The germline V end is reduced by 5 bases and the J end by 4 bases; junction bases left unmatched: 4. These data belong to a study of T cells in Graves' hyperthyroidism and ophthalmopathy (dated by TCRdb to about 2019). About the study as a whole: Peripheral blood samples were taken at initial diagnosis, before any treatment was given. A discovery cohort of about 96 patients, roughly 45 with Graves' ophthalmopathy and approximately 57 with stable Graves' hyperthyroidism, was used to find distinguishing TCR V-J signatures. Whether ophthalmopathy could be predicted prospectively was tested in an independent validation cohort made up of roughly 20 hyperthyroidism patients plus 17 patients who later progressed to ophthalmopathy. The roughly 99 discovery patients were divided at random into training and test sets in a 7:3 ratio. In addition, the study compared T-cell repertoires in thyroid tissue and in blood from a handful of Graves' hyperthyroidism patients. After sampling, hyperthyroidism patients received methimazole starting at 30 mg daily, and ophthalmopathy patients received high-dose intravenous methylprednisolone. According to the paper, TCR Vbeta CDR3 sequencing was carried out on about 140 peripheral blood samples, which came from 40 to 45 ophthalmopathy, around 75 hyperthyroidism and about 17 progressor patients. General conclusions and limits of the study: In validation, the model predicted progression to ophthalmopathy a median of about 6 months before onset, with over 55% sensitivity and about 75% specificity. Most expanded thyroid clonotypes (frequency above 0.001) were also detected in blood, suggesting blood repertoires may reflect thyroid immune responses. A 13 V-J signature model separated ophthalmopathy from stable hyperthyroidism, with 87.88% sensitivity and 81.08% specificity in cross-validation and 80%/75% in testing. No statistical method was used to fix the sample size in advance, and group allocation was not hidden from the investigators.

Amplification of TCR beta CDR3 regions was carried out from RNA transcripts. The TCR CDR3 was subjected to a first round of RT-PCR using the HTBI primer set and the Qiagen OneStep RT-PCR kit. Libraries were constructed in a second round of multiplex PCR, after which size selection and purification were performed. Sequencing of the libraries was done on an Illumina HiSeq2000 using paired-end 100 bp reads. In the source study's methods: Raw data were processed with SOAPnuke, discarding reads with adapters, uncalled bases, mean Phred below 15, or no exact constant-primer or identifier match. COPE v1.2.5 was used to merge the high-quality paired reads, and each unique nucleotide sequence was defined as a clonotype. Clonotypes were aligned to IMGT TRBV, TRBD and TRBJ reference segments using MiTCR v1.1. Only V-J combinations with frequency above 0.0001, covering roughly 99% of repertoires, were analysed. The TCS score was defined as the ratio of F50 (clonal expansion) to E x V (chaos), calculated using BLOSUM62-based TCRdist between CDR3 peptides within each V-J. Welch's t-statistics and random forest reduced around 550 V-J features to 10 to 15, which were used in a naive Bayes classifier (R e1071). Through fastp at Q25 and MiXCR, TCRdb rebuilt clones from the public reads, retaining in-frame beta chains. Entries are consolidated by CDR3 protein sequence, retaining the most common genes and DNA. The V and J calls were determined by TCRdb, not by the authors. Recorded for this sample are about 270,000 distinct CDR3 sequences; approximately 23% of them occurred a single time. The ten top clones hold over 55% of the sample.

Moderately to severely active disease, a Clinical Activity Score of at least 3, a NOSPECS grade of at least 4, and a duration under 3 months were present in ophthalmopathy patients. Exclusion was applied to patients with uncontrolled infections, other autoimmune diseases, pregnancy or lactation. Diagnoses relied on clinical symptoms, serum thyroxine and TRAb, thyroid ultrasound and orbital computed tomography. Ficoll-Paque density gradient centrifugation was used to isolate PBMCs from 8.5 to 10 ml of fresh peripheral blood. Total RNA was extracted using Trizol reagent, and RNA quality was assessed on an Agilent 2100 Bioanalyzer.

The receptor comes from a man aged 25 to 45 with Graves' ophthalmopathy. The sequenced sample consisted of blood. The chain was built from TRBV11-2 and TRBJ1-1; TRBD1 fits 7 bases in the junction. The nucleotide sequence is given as TGTGCCAGCAGCCGAGGGGGCATCACTGAAGCTTTCTTT. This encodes CASSRGGITEAFF. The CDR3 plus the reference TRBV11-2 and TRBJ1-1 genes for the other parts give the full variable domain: EAGVAQSPRYKIIEKRQSVAFWCNPISGHATLYWYQQILGQGPKLLIQFQNNGVVDDSQLPKDRFSAERLKGVDSTLKIQPAKLEDSAVYLCASSRGGITEAFFGQGTRLTVV.